These 3 T cell receptor beta chains were all obtained from the same sample, sequenced in a study of T cells in Graves' hyperthyroidism and ophthalmopathy. Amplification of TCR beta CDR3 regions used RNA as the template. During a first-round RT-PCR of the TCR CDR3, the HTBI primer set was used. TCRdb independently ran MiXCR on the multiplex PCR reads; one entry per CDR3 protein. The repertoire has over 700,000 distinct CDR3 sequences, 18% of them found once; the top ten carry roughly a sixth. The specimen sequenced was blood. These TCRs come from a woman aged 50 to 60 with Graves' hyperthyroidism that later progressed to Graves' ophthalmopathy.

This chain links TRBV6-5 with TRBJ1-2, with D hard to call. The CDR3 is 14 amino acids. With 0 bases removed from V and 4 bases from J, the gap between germline ends came to 9 bases. The germline CDR1 and CDR2 sequences are MNHEY and SVGAGI. The CDR3 spells CASSYSYLTYGYTF. The CDR3 DNA reads as TGTGCCAGCAGTTACTCCTACCTTACCTATGGCTACACCTTC.

This rearrangement joins TRBV27 to TRBJ2-2; unclear D gene. This CDR3 contains 16 residues. Germline CDR1 MNHEY, CDR2 SMNVEV (reference sequence). V was pared by 2 bases and J by 6 bases, with 16 bases between. CDR3 sequence: CASSLIGNPGAGELFF. Here the CDR3 DNA reads TGTGCCAGCAGTTTAATCGGAAATCCTGGAGCCGGGGAGCTGTTTTTT.

V usage is TRBV29-1 and J usage is TRBJ1-2, with a weak D call TRBD1 (6 bases). The germline V and J ends were trimmed by 0 bases and 4 bases, with 21 bases remaining between them. Germline CDR1 reads SQVTM; CDR2 reads ANQGSEA. The CDR3 extends over 17 amino acids. CDR3 region: CSVEDEGGALPIYGYTF. The CDR3 DNA reads TGCAGCGTTGAAGATGAAGGGGGGGCTCTACCCATCTATGGCTACACCTTC. Variable domain in full (rest from reference TRBV29-1 and TRBJ1-2): SAVISQKPSRDICQRGTSLTIQCQVDSQVTMMFWYRQQPGQSLTLIATANQGSEATYESGFVIDKFPISRPNLTFSTLTVSNMSPEDSSIYLCSVEDEGGALPIYGYTFGSGTRLTVV.